These 10 T cell receptor beta chains were all obtained from the same sample, sequenced in a study of cytomegalovirus exposure and HLA in healthy donors. The primer mix had 60 Vbeta and 13 Jbeta primers. TCRdb's table, derived via immunoSEQ multiplex PCR, lists solely in-frame clones and lacks some. This sample has around 80,000 clones, with 75% to 80% found just once. The sample was PBMCs. All receptors derive from a female donor in good health and CMV-seronegative.

This clone was counted only a few times. V and J are TRBV5-1 and TRBJ2-3; D is perhaps TRBD2 (7 bases). The CDR3 has 14 residues. CDR1 and CDR2 from the germline V gene are SGHRS and YFSETQ. Between the trimmed V and J ends, which lost 7 bases and 1 base, there was a span of 13 bases. CDR3 DNA sequence: TGCGCCAGCGAGGGGGGGGAAGGCACAGATACGCAGTATTTT. It is translated as CASEGGEGTDTQYF.

The rearrangement joins TRBV30 to TRBJ2-1; D not certain. There are 14 residues in the CDR3. CDR1 is GTSNPN and CDR2 is SVGIG in the germline V gene (reference sequence). Trimming stripped 0 bases from V and 2 bases from J, with 8 bases between. In DNA, the CDR3 is TGTGCCTGGAGTGTATCCCAGACCTACAATGAGCAGTTCTTC. It translates to CAWSVSQTYNEQFF.

The V gene is TRBV28, the J gene TRBJ2-7, with 7 bases matching TRBD1. The CDR3 loop spans 14 amino acids. V shed 4 bases and J 1 base; nucleotides not matched to a gene: 4. CDR1 is MDHEN, CDR2 SYDVKM, per germline. The CDR3 protein is CASSSLQGSYEQYF. As DNA, the CDR3 is TGTGCCAGCAGTTCCCTACAGGGGTCCTACGAGCAGTACTTC. The full variable domain, completed using reference TRBV28 and TRBJ2-7, is DVKVTQSSRYLVKRTGEKVFLECVQDMDHENMFWYRQDPGLGLRLIYFSYDVKMKEKGDIPEGYSVSREKKERFSLILESASTNQTSMYLCASSSLQGSYEQYFGPGTRLTVT.

The chain carries TRBV19 and TRBJ1-4; unclear D gene. Germline CDR1 reads LNHDA; CDR2 reads SQIVND (reference sequence). This CDR3 is 13 amino acids long. V was shortened by 5 bases and J by 7 bases, with 11 bases between the two germline ends. The CDR3 DNA is TGTGCCAGTAGTGGCACCGGAGGTGAAAAACTGTTTTTT. Translated: CASSGTGGEKLFF.

This clone came up once. V and J are TRBV6-5 and TRBJ1-2, with no clear D. Germline CDR1 is MNHEY and CDR2 is SVGAGI. The V end lost 4 bases, the J end lost 4 bases, and 10 bases lay between the germline ends. This CDR3 has 13 amino acids. CDR3 bases: TGTGCCAGCAGTTCTAGGGAGGGCTATGGCTACACCTTC. It is translated as CASSSREGYGYTF.

The chain links TRBV15 to TRBJ2-3, with a tentative D call TRBD1 (6 bases). The germline gives CDR1 LNHNV, CDR2 YYDKDF (reference sequence). V was trimmed by 8 bases and J by 4 bases, leaving 13 bases between them. This CDR3 has 13 residues. The CDR3 spells CATGQWGADTQYF. DNA for the CDR3: TGTGCCACCGGACAGTGGGGAGCAGATACGCAGTATTTT.

The chain recombines TRBV28 with TRBJ1-1, with TRBD1 matching 7 bases. The germline CDR1 and CDR2 sequences are MDHEN and SYDVKM. The CDR3 totals 13 residues. The V and J ends lost 3 bases and 4 bases, in that order; junction bases with no gene match: 2. This chain's CDR3 is CASSLTGLTEAFF. CDR3 DNA: TGTGCCAGCAGTTTGACAGGGCTCACTGAAGCTTTCTTT. The full variable domain, in which reference TRBV28 and TRBJ1-1 provide the parts outside the CDR3, is DVKVTQSSRYLVKRTGEKVFLECVQDMDHENMFWYRQDPGLGLRLIYFSYDVKMKEKGDIPEGYSVSREKKERFSLILESASTNQTSMYLCASSLTGLTEAFFGQGTRLTVV.

This chain connects TRBV29-1 to TRBJ1-1; D is unresolved. Germline CDR1 is SQVTM and CDR2 is ANQGSEA. The CDR3 spans 13 residues. V was clipped by 3 bases and J by 0 bases, with 8 bases between them. CDR3 nucleotide sequence: TGCAGCGTTGAGAGGCAGTTGAACACTGAAGCTTTCTTT. Protein: CSVERQLNTEAFF.

V is TRBV14 and J is TRBJ1-1; TRBD1 agrees at 8 bases. V gave up 6 bases and J gave up 4 bases; unmatched junction bases: 4. From germline, CDR1 is SGHDN and CDR2 FVKESK. The CDR3 runs to 13 residues. CDR3 coding DNA: TGTGCCAGCAGTTGGACAGGGAGCACTGAAGCTTTCTTT. Amino acid sequence: CASSWTGSTEAFF.

The V and J genes are TRBV6-5 and TRBJ2-1, with TRBD2 matching 12 bases. The CDR3 has 15 amino acids. Germline V gene lookup returns CDR1 MNHEY and CDR2 SVGAGI. Trimming removed 6 bases from V and 5 bases from J; junction bases left unmatched: 5. Here the CDR3 reads CASRSTSGGHNEQFF. DNA for the CDR3: TGTGCCAGCAGATCGACTAGCGGGGGACACAATGAGCAGTTCTTC.